The rows below give T cell receptor beta chains drawn from one sample of a study of response to subunit inactivated influenza vaccine. MiXCR, applied by TCRdb to the RT-PCR reads, yields one record per CDR3 protein. The data contain 400,000 to 550,000 distinct CDR3 sequences, 25% of them singletons. The sequenced sample was CD4+ T cells sorted from PBMCs, obtained about 5 days after vaccination. The receptors originated from a man aged 50-59 years who received an inactivated influenza vaccine. Both conserved end residues are part of each CDR3. D genes are given only for firm matches. Clone size appears in some rows only: once, few, many, or a class for an expanded clone.

len | abundance | d_gene | j_gene | v_gene | CDR3nt | CDR3aa
14 | many | TRBD2 | TRBJ2-1 | TRBV29-1 | TGCAGCGTTGAAGATACGAGCGGGAGAGCTGAGCAGTTCTTC | CSVEDTSGRAEQFF
12 | few | - | TRBJ2-3 | TRBV12-3/TRBV12-4 | TGTGCCAGCAGTTTAGGGGAAATGGCGCAGTATTTT | CASSLGEMAQYF
18 | - | - | TRBJ2-1 | TRBV5-1 | TGCGCCAGCAGCGAGGGGTTAAGCCTCCGTTACTCCTACAATGAGCAGTTCTTC | CASSEGLSLRYSYNEQFF
16 | few | - | TRBJ2-2 | TRBV5-6 | TGTGCCAGCAGCCTTCGGGTCGGAACGAACACCGGGGAGCTGTTTTTT | CASSLRVGTNTGELFF
12 | - | - | TRBJ1-5 | TRBV19 | TGTGCCAGCCGTAGGGGGGTTCAGCCCCAGCATTTT | CASRRGVQPQHF
15 | - | TRBD2 | TRBJ2-1 | TRBV12-3/TRBV12-4 | TGTGCCAGCAGTACAGCGGGAGACGGAAGCAATGAGCAGTTCTTC | CASSTAGDGSNEQFF
17 | few | TRBD1 | TRBJ2-6 | TRBV12-3/TRBV12-4 | TGTGCCAGCAGTTTAAGGGGGCGAATAACTGGGGCCAACGTCCTGACTTTC | CASSLRGRITGANVLTF
16 | few | - | TRBJ2-4 | TRBV6-1 | TGTGCCAGCAGTGCGACTTCCGCTGCGGTCAAAAACATTCAGTACTTC | CASSATSAAVKNIQYF
19 | many | - | TRBJ2-1 | TRBV11-2 | TGTGCCAGCAGCTCCAACGAAAGGGGAAGCGCGAGGGTTCACAATGAGCAGTTCTTC | CASSSNERGSARVHNEQFF
11 | - | - | TRBJ2-5 | TRBV19 | TGTGCCAGTGGGGGCAGAGAGACCAAGTACTTC | CASGGRETKYF
14 | few | TRBD2 | TRBJ2-3 | TRBV20-1 | TGCAGCGAGTTGGTAGCGGGGACCACAGATACGCAGTATTTT | CSELVAGTTDTQYF
17 | few | - | TRBJ1-5 | TRBV12-3/TRBV12-4 | TGTGCCAGCAGTTTCCTTGGCAGGGGCCGGGGCAATCAGCCCCAGCATTTT | CASSFLGRGRGNQPQHF
16 | few | TRBD1 | TRBJ1-6 | TRBV20-1 | TGCAGTGCTAGAGAGCAGGGGGAGGTTAATAATTCACCCCTCCACTTT | CSAREQGEVNNSPLHF
16 | few | TRBD1 | TRBJ1-5 | TRBV28 | TGTGCCAGCAGCCTTCACCAGACAGGGGTCGGTCAGCCCCAGCATTTT | CASSLHQTGVGQPQHF
13 | - | - | TRBJ1-1 | TRBV7-6 | TGTGCCCGCAGCTTAGCATACCGAACTGAAGCTTTCTTT | CARSLAYRTEAFF